This TCR beta chain originates from a study of beta chain features in type 1 diabetes. The CDR3 runs 17 residues. The J segment lost 5 bases and the V segment lost 1 base, leaving 10 bases of the junction unmatched. Looked up from germline, CDR1 is LGHNA and CDR2 is YSLEER. This clone was seen a few times. Sequenced material consisted of expressed TCRB transcripts (all of the isolated RNA was reverse transcribed). The repertoire was sequenced with immunoSEQ multiplex PCR; TCRdb's copy has only in-frame clones and lacks some. The table has about 900,000 clones, about a sixth seen once; the top ten hold 0.023%.

Input material: naive CD4+ T cells from blood. The receptor was derived from a woman between 18 and 30 years old in good health. The chain uses TRBV4-3 and TRBJ2-5; the match to TRBD2 covers 10 bases. CDR3 nucleotides: TGCGCCAGCAGCCAAGGAGGTGGAGCGGGAGGGCGGGAGACCCAGTACTTC. Translating gives CASSQGGGAGGRETQYF.